This TCR beta chain was sequenced for a study of shared clonotypes between healthy human individuals. Study-wide results and limits: Only a few donors were included, so the genetic and exposure-history diversity represented was limited.

Sorted-subset replicate PCR reactions were performed with about 200 ng DNA, corresponding to tens of thousands of T cell genomes. Clones were sequenced by immunoSEQ multiplex PCR, and TCRdb holds only the in-frame ones, with some missing. The table includes approximately 1,500,000 clones, 98% detected once. Concerning this clone itself: The antigen remains unidentified.

The CDR3 runs 16 residues. CDR1 and CDR2 from the germline V gene are LNHDA and SQIVND (reference sequence). Germline trimming cut 5 bases from V and 2 bases from J; bases unmatched to any gene: 7. This receptor was identified in a man aged 25 to 45 in good health. The V gene is TRBV19, the J gene TRBJ1-5, with TRBD1 matching 9 bases. The sequenced material came from naive CD4+ T cells sorted from blood. The sample's subset: CD45RA+ positively selected. The DNA for the CDR3 is TGTGCCAGTAGTTCAACAGGGGGCTGGGGCAATCAGCCCCAGCATTTT. Protein sequence: CASSSTGGWGNQPQHF.